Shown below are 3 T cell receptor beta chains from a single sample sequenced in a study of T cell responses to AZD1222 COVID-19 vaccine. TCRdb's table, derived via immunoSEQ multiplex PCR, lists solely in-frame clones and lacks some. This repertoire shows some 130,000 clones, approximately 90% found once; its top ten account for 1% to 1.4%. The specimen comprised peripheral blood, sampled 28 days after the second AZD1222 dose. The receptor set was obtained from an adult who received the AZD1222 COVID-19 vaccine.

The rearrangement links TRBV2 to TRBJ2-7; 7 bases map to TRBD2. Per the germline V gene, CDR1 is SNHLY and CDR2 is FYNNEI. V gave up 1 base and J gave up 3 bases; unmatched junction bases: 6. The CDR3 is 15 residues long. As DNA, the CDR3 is TGTGCCAGCAGTGAAGGGATGGGGGGGTTCTACGAGCAGTACTTC. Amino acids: CASSEGMGGFYEQYF.

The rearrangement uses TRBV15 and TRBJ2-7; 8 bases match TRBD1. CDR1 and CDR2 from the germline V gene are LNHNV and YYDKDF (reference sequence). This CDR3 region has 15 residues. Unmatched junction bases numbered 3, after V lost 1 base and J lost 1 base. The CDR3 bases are TGTGCCACCAGCAGAGGACAGGGGCGATCCTACGAGCAGTACTTC. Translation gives CATSRGQGRSYEQYF.

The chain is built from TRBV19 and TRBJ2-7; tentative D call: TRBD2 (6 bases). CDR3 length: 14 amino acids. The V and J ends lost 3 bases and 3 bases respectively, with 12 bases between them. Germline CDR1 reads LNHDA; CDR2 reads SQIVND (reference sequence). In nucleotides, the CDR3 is TGTGCCAGTAGTATGGCGGGACGGATCTACGAGCAGTACTTC. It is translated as CASSMAGRIYEQYF.